A single sample is the source of the 15 T cell receptor beta chains below, sequenced in a study of blood T cell repertoires in COVID-19 (TCRdb year 2020). Library method: the immunoSEQ multiplex PCR assay. The immuneACCESS repertoire file appears here via TCRdb, limited to in-frame rearrangements. These files lack a portion of the clones; in checked studies, under half of the deficit traces to unresolved V genes, and the cause of the others is not known. The sample profile shows over 150,000 clones; over 90% of them were found once. The ten largest clonotypes hold about 0.54% of the sample. The specimen sequenced was peripheral blood. These receptors came from a man aged 45-60 years with acute or convalescent COVID-19.

This rearrangement joins TRBV30 to TRBJ2-7; a possible D gene is TRBD2 (5 bases). CDR3 length: 13 amino acids. CDR1 GTSNPN and CDR2 SVGIG come from the germline V gene (reference sequence). The V and J ends lost 8 bases and 2 bases respectively, with 16 bases between them. The CDR3 DNA reads as TGTGCCGTGAACGGGCTAGCAGCCTACGAGCAGTACTTC. The encoded protein is CAVNGLAAYEQYF.

The chain joins TRBV7-2 to TRBJ2-5; D is possibly TRBD1 (6 bases). V gave up 5 bases and J gave up 5 bases, with 15 bases separating them. Looked up from germline, CDR1 is SGHTA and CDR2 is FQGNSA. CDR3 length: 14 amino acids. This chain's CDR3 is CASSARFRGETQYF. The CDR3 DNA reads as TGTGCCAGCAGCGCCCGTTTTAGGGGGGAGACCCAGTACTTC.

This chain joins TRBV10-3 and TRBJ2-7, with 7 bases lining up with TRBD2. The CDR3 runs 11 residues. With V trimmed by 8 bases and J by 7 bases, 5 bases remained unmatched. Germline V lookup: CDR1 ENHRY, CDR2 SYGVKD. The CDR3 nucleotides are TGTGCCATCTTGGTAGCGGGTGAGCAGTACTTC. This sequence encodes CAILVAGEQYF.

The chain couples TRBV7-8 to TRBJ2-2, with D unclear. The CDR3 has 14 residues. Trimming removed 5 bases from V and 2 bases from J, with 9 bases in between. From germline, CDR1 is SGHVS and CDR2 FQNEAQ. The DNA of the CDR3 is TGTGCCAGCAGCCATCGACAAAACACCGGGGAGCTGTTTTTT. Residues: CASSHRQNTGELFF.

The chain carries TRBV7-9 and TRBJ2-5, with D possibly matching TRBD1 (5 bases). Trimming removed 4 bases at V and 2 bases at J, with 11 bases between. CDR1 is SEHNR, CDR2 FQNEAQ, per germline (reference sequence). CDR3 size: 14 residues. The CDR3 region has the DNA TGTGCCAGCAGCTCCCCGACAGAGCAAGAGACCCAGTACTTC. Translated: CASSSPTEQETQYF. The full variable domain, with the rest looked up from reference TRBV7-9 and TRBJ2-5, is DTGVSQNPRHKITKRGQNVTFRCDPISEHNRLYWYRQTLGQGPEFLTYFQNEAQLEKSRLLSDRFSAERPKGSFSTLEIQRTEQGDSAMYLCASSSPTEQETQYFGPGTRLLVL.

This clone showed up just once. The chain employs TRBV9 and TRBJ2-2; D may be TRBD1 (6 bases). This CDR3 region has 13 residues. Trimming shortened V by 7 bases and J by 6 bases, and 13 bases separated the two germline ends. Germline CDR1 SGDLS, CDR2 YYNGEE. DNA of the CDR3: TGTGCCAGCGGCGAGGGGGTGGCCGGGGAGCTGTTTTTT. As protein: CASGEGVAGELFF.

This chain joins TRBV5-4 and TRBJ1-5; no firm D call. The CDR3 is 14 amino acids. With 0 bases removed from V and 6 bases from J, the gap between germline ends came to 10 bases. The germline V gene has CDR1 SGHNT and CDR2 YYREEE (reference sequence). CDR3 bases: TGTGCCAGCAGCTTGGGAGGGCCCGGTCAGCCCCAGCATTTT. Its protein product is CASSLGGPGQPQHF. The whole variable domain, filled in from reference TRBV5-4 and TRBJ1-5, reads ETGVTQSPTHLIKTRGQQVTLRCSSQSGHNTVSWYQQALGQGPQFIFQYYREEENGRGNFPPRFSGLQFPNYSSELNVNALELDDSALYLCASSLGGPGQPQHFGDGTRLSIL.

The chain employs TRBV13 and TRBJ2-3; possible D gene TRBD1, 5 bases. The CDR3 has 15 amino acids. V was clipped by 4 bases and J by 3 bases, with 14 bases between them. Germline CDR1 reads PRHDT; CDR2 reads FYEKMQ (reference sequence). CDR3 loop: CASSSPYPGTDTQYF. The DNA of the CDR3 is TGTGCCAGCAGCTCCCCCTACCCAGGGACAGATACGCAGTATTTT.

The chain employs TRBV14 and TRBJ1-2; D remains unclear. Germline V gene lookup returns CDR1 SGHDN and CDR2 FVKESK. V lost 0 bases, J lost 5 bases, and 10 bases lay in between. This CDR3 contains 14 residues. The CDR3 loop reads CASSQDQNGYGYTF. CDR3 DNA: TGTGCCAGCAGCCAAGATCAGAACGGGTATGGCTACACCTTC.

The chain is built from TRBV24-1 and TRBJ2-2, with 7 bases fitting TRBD2. Germline trimming cut 1 base from V and 2 bases from J; bases unmatched to any gene: 6. The CDR3 length is 17 residues. The germline gives CDR1 KGHDR, CDR2 SFDVKD. CDR3 sequence: CATSDLKASGNTGELFF. The CDR3 nucleotides are TGTGCCACCAGTGATTTAAAAGCTAGCGGAAACACCGGGGAGCTGTTTTTT.

CDR3 bases: TGTGCCAGTAGTCTACCGGGACTAGGAAACAATGAGCAGTTCTTC. Encoded protein: CASSLPGLGNNEQFF. V and J are TRBV19 and TRBJ2-1; TRBD2 matches at 8 bases. This CDR3 is 15 amino acids long. From germline, CDR1 is LNHDA and CDR2 SQIVND (reference sequence). V lost 5 bases, J lost 5 bases, and 8 bases stayed unmatched.

This rearrangement joins TRBV27 to TRBJ2-1; 9 bases align to TRBD2. This CDR3 has 16 amino acids. With V trimmed by 5 bases and J by 5 bases, 10 bases remained unmatched. The germline gives CDR1 MNHEY, CDR2 SMNVEV (reference sequence). The CDR3 bases are TGTGCCAGCAGTCGCCCTGTTAGCGGGAGTGACAATGAGCAGTTCTTC. It translates to CASSRPVSGSDNEQFF.

The chain combines TRBV18 with TRBJ2-1, with TRBD2 identical over 13 bases. Germline loops: CDR1 KGHSH, CDR2 LQKENI. This CDR3 has 15 residues. V dropped 4 bases and J dropped 7; count of bases not matched to a gene: 4. CDR3 amino acids: CASSLGLAGVNEQFF. The CDR3 DNA follows: TGTGCCAGCTCACTCGGACTAGCGGGAGTAAATGAGCAGTTCTTC.

V usage is TRBV27 and J usage is TRBJ2-3; D is ambiguous. Germline assignment: CDR1 MNHEY and CDR2 SMNVEV (reference sequence). The CDR3 contains 14 residues. V lost 6 bases to trimming and J lost 0 bases, with 10 bases between them. DNA of the CDR3: TGTGCCAGCAGCTCTACCGTAAGCACAGATACGCAGTATTTT. This gives the protein CASSSTVSTDTQYF.

This clone came up once. The CDR3: CASSPGVTYETQYF. CDR3 DNA sequence: TGTGCCAGCAGCCCCGGTGTGACTTATGAGACCCAGTACTTC. V is TRBV9 and J is TRBJ2-5; no definite D call. V gave up 4 bases and J gave up 5 bases, with 15 bases separating them. The CDR3 is made up of 14 amino acids. From germline, CDR1 is SGDLS and CDR2 YYNGEE.